Listed here are 3 T cell receptor beta chains from one sample, sequenced in a study of regulatory T cells in long-lasting Graves disease. Time point described: newly diagnosed GD, antithyroid drugs for less than 3 months. The authors made the TCR library using RNA they extracted from PBMCs. Assembly of TCR beta libraries relied on iRepertoire HTBI primers together with Arm-PCR of CDR3 regions. In TCRdb, the multiplex PCR reads were re-called with MiXCR into one record per CDR3 protein. Of some 450,000 distinct CDR3 sequences listed, about 15% are singletons. This same sample was also taken into another study, of T cells in Graves' hyperthyroidism and ophthalmopathy.

Sequenced material: peripheral blood mononuclear cells (PBMCs), taken at new diagnosis, from a patient treated with antithyroid drugs. Receptors originate from a woman in her twenties or thirties with Graves disease.

This clonotype was detected ten times or more. The chain combines TRBV6-2 or TRBV6-3 with TRBJ2-1; TRBD2 is a possible D gene (6 bases). The V gene's germline CDR1 is MNHEY and CDR2 SVGEGT. The CDR3 sequence is 15 residues long. V was pared by 6 bases and J by 2 bases, with 14 bases between. The CDR3 region is CASRRSGPAYNEQFF. The CDR3 DNA reads TGTGCCAGCAGGAGAAGCGGGCCGGCCTACAATGAGCAGTTCTTC.

This clonotype was observed many times. The chain recombines TRBV20-1 with TRBJ2-5; 7 nucleotides line up with TRBD2. The germline gives CDR1 DFQATT, CDR2 SNEGSKA (reference sequence). The CDR3 covers 15 residues. V was clipped by 0 bases and J by 4 bases; unmatched bases: 8. CDR3 sequence: CSARDSGGSSETQYF. The CDR3 DNA reads TGCAGTGCTAGAGATAGCGGCGGGAGTTCAGAGACCCAGTACTTC.

In its sample, this clonotype was seen many times. This chain uses TRBV6-1 with TRBJ2-7, with 7 bases aligning to TRBD1. Germline assignment: CDR1 MNHNS and CDR2 SASEGT. The CDR3 extends over 12 amino acids. The ends lost 4 bases at V and 5 bases at J; junction bases unmatched: 2. In nucleotides, the CDR3 is TGTGCCAGCAGTGTTACAGGGGACGAGCAGTACTTC. This gives the protein CASSVTGDEQYF.